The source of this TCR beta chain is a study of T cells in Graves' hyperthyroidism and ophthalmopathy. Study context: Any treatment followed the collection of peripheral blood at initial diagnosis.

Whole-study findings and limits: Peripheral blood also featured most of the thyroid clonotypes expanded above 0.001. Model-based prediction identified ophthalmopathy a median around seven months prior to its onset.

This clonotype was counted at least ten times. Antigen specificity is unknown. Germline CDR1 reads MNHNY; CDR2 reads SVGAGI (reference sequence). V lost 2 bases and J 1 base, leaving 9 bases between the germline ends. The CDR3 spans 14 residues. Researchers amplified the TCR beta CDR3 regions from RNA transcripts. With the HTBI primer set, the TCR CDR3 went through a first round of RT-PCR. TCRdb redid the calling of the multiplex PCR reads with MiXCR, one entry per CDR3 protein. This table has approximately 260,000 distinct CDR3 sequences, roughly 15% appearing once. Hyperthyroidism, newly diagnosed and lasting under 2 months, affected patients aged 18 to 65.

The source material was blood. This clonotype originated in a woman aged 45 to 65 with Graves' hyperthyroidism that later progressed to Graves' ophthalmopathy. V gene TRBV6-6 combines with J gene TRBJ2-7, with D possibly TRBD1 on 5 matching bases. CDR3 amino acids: CASSYGAPSYEQYF. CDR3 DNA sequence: TGTGCCAGCAGTTACGGGGCTCCTTCCTACGAGCAGTACTTC.